This T cell receptor beta chain emerged from a study of cytomegalovirus exposure and HLA in healthy donors. This CDR3 has 14 amino acids. With 2 bases removed from V and 9 bases from J, the gap between germline ends came to 17 bases. Per germline, CDR1 SGDLS and CDR2 YYNGEE. Clones were read by immunoSEQ multiplex PCR, and TCRdb kept only the in-frame ones, dropping some. The profile shows about 160,000 clones, just under 90% of them singletons. This receptor was taken from a woman aged 18-35 years in good health and CMV-seropositive. The sample was PBMCs. The gene calls are TRBV9 and TRBJ1-2, with a weak D call TRBD1 (6 bases). CDR3 loop: CASSVQGPFSSYTF. The CDR3 DNA reads TGTGCCAGCAGCGTTCAGGGGCCTTTTTCGAGCTACACCTTC.